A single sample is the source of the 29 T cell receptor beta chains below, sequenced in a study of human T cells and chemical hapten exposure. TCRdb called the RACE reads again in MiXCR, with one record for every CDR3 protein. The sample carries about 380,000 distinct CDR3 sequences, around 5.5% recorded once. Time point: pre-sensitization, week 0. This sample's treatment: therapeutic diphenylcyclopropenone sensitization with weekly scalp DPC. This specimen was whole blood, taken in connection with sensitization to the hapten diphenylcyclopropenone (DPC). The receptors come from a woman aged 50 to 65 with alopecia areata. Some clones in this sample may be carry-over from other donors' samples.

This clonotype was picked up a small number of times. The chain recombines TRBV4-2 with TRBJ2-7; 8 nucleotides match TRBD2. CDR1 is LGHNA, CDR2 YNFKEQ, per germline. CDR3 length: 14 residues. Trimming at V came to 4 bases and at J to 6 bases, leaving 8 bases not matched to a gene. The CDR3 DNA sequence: TGTGCCAGCAGCCCGTCCGGGGGGGCGGGCGAGCAGTACTTC. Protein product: CASSPSGGAGEQYF.

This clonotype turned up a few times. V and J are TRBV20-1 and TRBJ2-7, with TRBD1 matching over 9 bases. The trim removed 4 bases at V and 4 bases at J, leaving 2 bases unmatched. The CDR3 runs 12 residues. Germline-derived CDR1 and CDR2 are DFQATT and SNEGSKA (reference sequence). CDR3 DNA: TGCAGTGCTAACGACAGGGGGTACGAGCAGTACTTC. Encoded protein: CSANDRGYEQYF.

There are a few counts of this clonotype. Here the CDR3 reads CSARDSGAHAFF. The CDR3 DNA reads TGCAGTGCTAGAGATTCGGGGGCTCACGCTTTCTTT. The rearrangement uses TRBV20-1 and TRBJ1-1; D possibly corresponds to TRBD1 (6 bases). The CDR3 extends over 12 amino acids. Trimming pared 0 bases from V and 11 bases from J, leaving 13 bases between. Germline CDR1 reads DFQATT; CDR2 reads SNEGSKA (reference sequence).

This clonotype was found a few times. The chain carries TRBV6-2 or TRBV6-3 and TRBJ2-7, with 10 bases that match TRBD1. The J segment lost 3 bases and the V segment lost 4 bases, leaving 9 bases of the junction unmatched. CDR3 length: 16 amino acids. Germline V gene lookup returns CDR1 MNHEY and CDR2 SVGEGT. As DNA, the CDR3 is TGTGCCAGCAGTTTGCCGGGACAGGGGTTCAACTACGAGCAGTACTTC. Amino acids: CASSLPGQGFNYEQYF.

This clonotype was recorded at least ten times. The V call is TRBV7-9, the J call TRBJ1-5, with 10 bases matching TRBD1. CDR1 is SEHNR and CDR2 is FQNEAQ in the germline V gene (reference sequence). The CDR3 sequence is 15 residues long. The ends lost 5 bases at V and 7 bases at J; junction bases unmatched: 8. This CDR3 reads CASSVGDRGGQPQHF. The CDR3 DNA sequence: TGTGCCAGCAGCGTAGGGGACAGGGGTGGACAGCCCCAGCATTTT.

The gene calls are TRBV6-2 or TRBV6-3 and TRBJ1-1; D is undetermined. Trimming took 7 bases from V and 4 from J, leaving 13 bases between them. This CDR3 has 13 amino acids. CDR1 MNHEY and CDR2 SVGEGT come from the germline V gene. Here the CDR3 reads CASTIVGGTEAFF. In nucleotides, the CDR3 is TGTGCCAGCACCATTGTGGGTGGCACTGAAGCTTTCTTT.

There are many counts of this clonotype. The CDR3 DNA reads TGTGCCCTTAAGGGGGTCTATGGCTACACCTTC. Translating gives CALKGVYGYTF. The chain recombines TRBV28 with TRBJ1-2; D possibly corresponds to TRBD1 (6 bases). Trimming took off 11 bases at V and 4 bases at J, with 11 bases between the two ends. CDR3 length: 11 residues. Germline V gene sequence: CDR1 MDHEN, CDR2 SYDVKM.

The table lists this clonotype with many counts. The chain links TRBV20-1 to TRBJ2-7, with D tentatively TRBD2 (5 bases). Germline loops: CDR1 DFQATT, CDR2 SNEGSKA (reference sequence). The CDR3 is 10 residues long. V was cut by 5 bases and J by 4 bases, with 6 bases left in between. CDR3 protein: CSAGSYEQYF. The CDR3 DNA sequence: TGCAGTGCTGGGAGTTACGAGCAGTACTTC.

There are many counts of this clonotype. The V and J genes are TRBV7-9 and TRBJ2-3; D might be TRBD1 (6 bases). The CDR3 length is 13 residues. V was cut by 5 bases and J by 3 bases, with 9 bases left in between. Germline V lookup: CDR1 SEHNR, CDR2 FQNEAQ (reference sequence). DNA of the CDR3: TGTGCCAGCAGCCGTACAGGGACAGATACGCAGTATTTT. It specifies CASSRTGTDTQYF.

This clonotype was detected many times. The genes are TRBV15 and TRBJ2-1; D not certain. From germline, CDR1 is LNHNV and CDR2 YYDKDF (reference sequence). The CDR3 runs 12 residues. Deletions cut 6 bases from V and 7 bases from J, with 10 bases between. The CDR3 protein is CATRKLGNEQFF. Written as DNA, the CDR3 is TGTGCCACCAGGAAACTGGGGAATGAGCAGTTCTTC.

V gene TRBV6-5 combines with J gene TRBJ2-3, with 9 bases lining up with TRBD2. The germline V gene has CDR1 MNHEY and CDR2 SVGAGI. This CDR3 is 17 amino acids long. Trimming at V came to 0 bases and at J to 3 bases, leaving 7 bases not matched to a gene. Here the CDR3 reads CASSYSTQREVTDTQYF. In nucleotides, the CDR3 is TGTGCCAGCAGTTACTCGACCCAGCGGGAGGTGACAGATACGCAGTATTTT.

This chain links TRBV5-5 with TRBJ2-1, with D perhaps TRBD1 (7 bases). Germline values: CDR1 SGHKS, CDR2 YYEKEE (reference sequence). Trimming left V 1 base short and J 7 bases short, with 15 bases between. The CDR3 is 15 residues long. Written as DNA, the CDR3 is TGTGCCAGCAGCTTGAATGGTGCAGGGGGGAATGAGCAGTTCTTC. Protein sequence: CASSLNGAGGNEQFF.

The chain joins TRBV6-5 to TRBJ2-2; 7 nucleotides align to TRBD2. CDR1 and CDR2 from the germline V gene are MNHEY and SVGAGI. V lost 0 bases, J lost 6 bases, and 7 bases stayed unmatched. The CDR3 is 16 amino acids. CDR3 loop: CASSYSWEGGPGELFF. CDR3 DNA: TGTGCCAGCAGTTACTCGTGGGAGGGAGGGCCCGGGGAGCTGTTTTTT.

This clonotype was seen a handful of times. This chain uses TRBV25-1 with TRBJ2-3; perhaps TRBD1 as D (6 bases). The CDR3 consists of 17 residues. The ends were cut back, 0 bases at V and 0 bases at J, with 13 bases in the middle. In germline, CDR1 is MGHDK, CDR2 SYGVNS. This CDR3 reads CASSEYRDTTSTDTQYF. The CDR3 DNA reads TGTGCCAGCAGTGAATACCGGGACACCACTAGCACAGATACGCAGTATTTT.

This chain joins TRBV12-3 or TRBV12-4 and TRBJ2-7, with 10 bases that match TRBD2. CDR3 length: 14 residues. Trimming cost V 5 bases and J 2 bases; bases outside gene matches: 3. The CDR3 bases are TGTGCCAGCAGTCACACTAGCGGGGCCTACGAGCAGTACTTC. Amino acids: CASSHTSGAYEQYF.

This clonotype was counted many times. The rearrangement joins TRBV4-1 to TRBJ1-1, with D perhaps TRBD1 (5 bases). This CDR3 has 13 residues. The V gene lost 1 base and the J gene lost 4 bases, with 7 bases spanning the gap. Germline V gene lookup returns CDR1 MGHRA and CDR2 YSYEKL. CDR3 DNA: TGCGCCAGCAGCCAAGTTGGGGGCACTGAAGCTTTCTTT. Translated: CASSQVGGTEAFF.

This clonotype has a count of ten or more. The CDR3 DNA is TGTGCCAGCAGCCGGATCAGCGGGAGCACAGATACGCAGTATTTT. The encoded protein is CASSRISGSTDTQYF. The chain combines TRBV12-3 or TRBV12-4 with TRBJ2-3; D is possibly TRBD2 (6 bases). This CDR3 has 15 amino acids. The ends were cut back, 6 bases at V and 0 bases at J, with 13 bases in the middle.

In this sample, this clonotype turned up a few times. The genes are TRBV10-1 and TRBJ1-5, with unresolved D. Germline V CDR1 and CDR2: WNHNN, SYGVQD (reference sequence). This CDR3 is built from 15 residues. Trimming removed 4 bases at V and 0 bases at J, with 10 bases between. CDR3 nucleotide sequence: TGCGCCAGCAGTGCGACGGCTAATAGCAATCAGCCCCAGCATTTT. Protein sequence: CASSATANSNQPQHF.

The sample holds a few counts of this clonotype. The CDR3 here is CASSFEGGRSPLHF. The CDR3 DNA is TGTGCCAGCAGTTTCGAGGGAGGCCGTTCACCCCTCCACTTT. This chain joins TRBV28 and TRBJ1-6; D call uncertain. Germline V lookup: CDR1 MDHEN, CDR2 SYDVKM. There are 14 residues in the CDR3. V dropped 3 bases and J dropped 9 bases, with 12 bases sitting between them.

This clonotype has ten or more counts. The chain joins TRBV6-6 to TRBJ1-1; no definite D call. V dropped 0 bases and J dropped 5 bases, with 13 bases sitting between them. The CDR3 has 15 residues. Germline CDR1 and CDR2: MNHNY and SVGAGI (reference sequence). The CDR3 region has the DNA TGTGCCAGCAGTTACTCCAGCGGTGCTGGTACTGAAGCTTTCTTT. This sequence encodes CASSYSSGAGTEAFF.

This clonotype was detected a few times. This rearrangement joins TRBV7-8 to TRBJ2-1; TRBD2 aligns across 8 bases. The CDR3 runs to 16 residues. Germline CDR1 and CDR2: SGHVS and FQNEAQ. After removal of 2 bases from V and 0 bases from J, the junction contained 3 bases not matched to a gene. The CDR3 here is CASSLKRGSSYNEQFF. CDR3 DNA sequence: TGTGCCAGCAGCTTAAAGCGGGGGAGCTCCTACAATGAGCAGTTCTTC.

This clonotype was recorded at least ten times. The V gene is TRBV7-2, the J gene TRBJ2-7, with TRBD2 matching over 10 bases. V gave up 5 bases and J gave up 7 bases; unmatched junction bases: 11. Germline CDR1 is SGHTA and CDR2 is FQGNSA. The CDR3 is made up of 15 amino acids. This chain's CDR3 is CASSHLSGGADEQYF. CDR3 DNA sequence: TGTGCCAGCAGCCACCTCAGCGGGGGGGCTGATGAGCAGTACTTC.

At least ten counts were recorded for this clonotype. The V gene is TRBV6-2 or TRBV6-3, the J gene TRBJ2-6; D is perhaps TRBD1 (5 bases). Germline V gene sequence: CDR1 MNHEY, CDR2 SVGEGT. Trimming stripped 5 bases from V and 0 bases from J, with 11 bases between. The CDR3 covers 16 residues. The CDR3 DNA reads TGTGCCAGCAGTACTGACAGCTTCTCTGGGGCCAACGTCCTGACTTTC. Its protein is CASSTDSFSGANVLTF.

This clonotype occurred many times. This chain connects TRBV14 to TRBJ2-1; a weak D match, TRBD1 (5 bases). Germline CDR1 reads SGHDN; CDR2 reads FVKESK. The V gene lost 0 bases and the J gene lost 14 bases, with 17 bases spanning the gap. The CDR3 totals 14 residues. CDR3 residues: CASSQDGWGEQEFF. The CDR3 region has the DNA TGTGCCAGCAGCCAAGACGGTTGGGGCGAGCAGGAGTTCTTC.

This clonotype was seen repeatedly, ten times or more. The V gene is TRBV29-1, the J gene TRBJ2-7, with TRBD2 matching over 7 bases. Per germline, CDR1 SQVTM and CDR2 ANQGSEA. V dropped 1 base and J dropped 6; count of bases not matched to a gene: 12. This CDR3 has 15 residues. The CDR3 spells CSVEVFGGGDGEQYF. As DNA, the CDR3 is TGCAGCGTTGAAGTGTTCGGGGGAGGGGACGGCGAGCAGTACTTC.

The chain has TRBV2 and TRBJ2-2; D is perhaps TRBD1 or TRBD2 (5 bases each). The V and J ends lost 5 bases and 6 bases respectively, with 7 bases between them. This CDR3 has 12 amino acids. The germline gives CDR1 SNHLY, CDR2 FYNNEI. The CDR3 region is CASSKGPGELFF. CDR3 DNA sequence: TGTGCCAGCAGTAAGGGACCCGGGGAGCTGTTTTTT.

CDR3 residues: CASTRAASEKLFF. Written as DNA, the CDR3 is TGTGCCAGCACGAGGGCAGCTAGTGAAAAACTGTTTTTT. This chain uses TRBV12-3 or TRBV12-4 with TRBJ1-4; no clear D. The CDR3 sequence is 13 residues long. V was trimmed by 7 bases and J by 7 bases, leaving 13 bases between them.

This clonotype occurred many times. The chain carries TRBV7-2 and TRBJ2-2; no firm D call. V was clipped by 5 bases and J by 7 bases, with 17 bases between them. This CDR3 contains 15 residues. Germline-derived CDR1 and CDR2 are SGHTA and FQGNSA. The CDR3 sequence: CASSQTSPYGGELFF. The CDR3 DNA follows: TGTGCCAGCAGCCAAACAAGCCCATATGGCGGGGAGCTGTTTTTT. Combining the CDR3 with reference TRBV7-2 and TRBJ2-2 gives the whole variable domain GAGVSQSPSNKVTEKGKDVELRCDPISGHTALYWYRQSLGQGLEFLIYFQGNSAPDKSGLPSDRFSAERTGGSVSTLTIQRTQQEDSAVYLCASSQTSPYGGELFFGEGSRLTVL.

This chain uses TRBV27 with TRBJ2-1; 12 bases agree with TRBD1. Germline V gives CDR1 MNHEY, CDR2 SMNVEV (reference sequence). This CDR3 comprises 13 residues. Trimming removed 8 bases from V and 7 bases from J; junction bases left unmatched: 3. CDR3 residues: CASGTGGGNEQFF. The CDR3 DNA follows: TGTGCCAGCGGGACAGGGGGCGGGAATGAGCAGTTCTTC.